The 7 T cell receptor beta chains reported below all come from one sample, sequenced in a study of blood T cell repertoires in COVID-19. The assay was immunoSEQ multiplex PCR, and TCRdb's table has in-frame clones only and misses some. Of 60,000 to 75,000 clones in the sample, 83% are singletons; the top ten hold roughly 6%. Sequencing used peripheral blood. The receptors stem from a human donor in a cohort sampled during active COVID-19.

The chain carries TRBV15 and TRBJ1-1; D is unclear. V was cut by 1 base and J by 5 bases, with 14 bases left in between. From germline, CDR1 is LNHNV and CDR2 YYDKDF (reference sequence). This CDR3 has 15 residues. The CDR3 bases are TGTGCCACCAGCAGAGTCCGGGAGGGTGGTACTGAAGCTTTCTTT. Translating gives CATSRVREGGTEAFF.

The chain uses TRBV7-9 and TRBJ1-6, with D unclear. Trimming took 3 bases from V and 7 from J, leaving 13 bases between them. Germline CDR1 is SEHNR and CDR2 is FQNEAQ (reference sequence). This CDR3 is built from 15 residues. The CDR3 region is CASSLRGSPNSPLHF. In DNA, the CDR3 is TGTGCCAGCAGCTTGAGAGGAAGCCCAAATTCACCCCTCCACTTT.

The V and J genes are TRBV5-4 and TRBJ2-1; 10 bases match TRBD2. The CDR3 has 14 residues. Germline loops: CDR1 SGHNT, CDR2 YYREEE (reference sequence). Trimming cost V 7 bases and J 6 bases; bases outside gene matches: 7. CDR3 coding DNA: TGTGCCAGCCGAGCGGGGGGGCGGGTCAATGAGCAGTTCTTC. It encodes CASRAGGRVNEQFF.

V is TRBV5-1 and J is TRBJ2-1, with 7 bases aligning to TRBD1. The germline CDR1 and CDR2 sequences are SGHRS and YFSETQ. The CDR3 has 12 amino acids. With 9 bases clipped from V and 8 bases from J, the junction kept 8 bases outside the gene matches. The CDR3: CAKVDRAYEQFF. The CDR3 region has the DNA TGCGCCAAGGTTGACAGGGCATATGAGCAGTTCTTC.

This clone was picked up one time. The gene calls are TRBV4-2 and TRBJ1-2, with TRBD1 as a possible D gene (6 bases). Between the trimmed V and J ends, which lost 3 bases and 12 bases, there was a span of 17 bases. The V gene's germline CDR1 is LGHNA and CDR2 YNFKEQ. The CDR3 is 13 amino acids. This chain's CDR3 is CASSQDTDRTHTF. The CDR3 DNA follows: TGTGCCAGCAGCCAGGACACAGACAGGACGCACACCTTC.

The chain joins TRBV21-1 to TRBJ1-5. TRBV21-1 is a pseudogene locus. This CDR3 has 14 residues. Here the CDR3 DNA reads TGTGCCAGCAGCAAAGTGGGAGGCGGTCAGCCCCAGCATTTT. It is translated as CASSKVGGGQPQHF.

In its sample, this clone was seen once. The chain couples TRBV18 to TRBJ1-1, with D possibly being TRBD1 (6 bases). Germline values: CDR1 KGHSH, CDR2 LQKENI. The CDR3 loop spans 16 amino acids. V was shortened by 5 bases and J by 1 base, with 17 bases between the two germline ends. The CDR3, as DNA: TGTGCCAGCTCAGTTCCGGGGGGCGGAGGGAACACTGAAGCTTTCTTT. Its translation is CASSVPGGGGNTEAFF.